Following are 12 T cell receptor beta chains from one sample sequenced in a study of blood T cells in healthy people across ages. The authors ran a second PCR of about 7 to 11 cycles using a sample-barcoded 5' primer and a J-beta primer mix. One entry per CDR3 protein, called by TCRdb with MiXCR from the 5' RACE reads. The sample has around 1.5 million distinct CDR3 sequences; 59% are singletons. Material for sequencing was blood. The receptors stem from a man between 18 and 29 years old in good health.

This sequence joins TRBV5-5 and TRBJ2-2; D call uncertain. V lost 0 bases, J lost 5 bases, and 20 bases lay in between. Germline V lookup: CDR1 SGHKS, CDR2 YYEKEE (reference sequence). The CDR3 contains 18 residues. CDR3 DNA: TGTGCCAGCAGCTTGGAAGATTTCCTGGTAGAAAAGACCGGGGAGCTGTTTTTT. Amino acids: CASSLEDFLVEKTGELFF.

Regarding this clonotype: This may be a read error, as it is one base from a much larger clone. This chain connects TRBV18 to TRBJ2-7; tentative D call: TRBD2 (5 bases). Trimming pared 3 bases from V and 2 bases from J, leaving 14 bases between. The CDR3 has 15 residues. Looked up from germline, CDR1 is KGHSH and CDR2 is LQKENI. CDR3 protein: CASSPRAIRAYEQYF. In DNA form, the CDR3 reads TGTGCCAGCTCACCGAGGGCTATACGAGCCTACGAGCAGTACTTC.

V usage is TRBV20-1 and J usage is TRBJ2-3; perhaps TRBD2 as D (7 bases). CDR3 length: 18 amino acids. V gave up 1 base and J gave up 1 base, with 21 bases separating them. The germline V gene has CDR1 DFQATT and CDR2 SNEGSKA (reference sequence). The CDR3 spells CSARGFWGGPPGTDTQYF. As DNA, the CDR3 is TGCAGTGCTAGAGGCTTTTGGGGGGGGCCGCCGGGCACAGATACGCAGTATTTT.

The chain joins TRBV20-1 to TRBJ1-6, with unresolved D. Germline loops: CDR1 DFQATT, CDR2 SNEGSKA (reference sequence). The germline V and J ends were trimmed by 3 bases and 0 bases, with 12 bases remaining between them. The CDR3 has 16 residues. This CDR3 is CSARDQRNSYNSPLHF. DNA of the CDR3: TGCAGTGCTAGGGACCAGAGGAACTCCTATAATTCACCCCTCCACTTT.

This clonotype was seen a handful of times. This chain links TRBV5-6 with TRBJ1-4; D gene uncertain. Germline V gives CDR1 SGHDT, CDR2 YYEEEE. This CDR3 comprises 15 residues. Trimming removed 0 bases from V and 8 bases from J, with 14 bases in between. The CDR3 here is CASSLDPNGMEKLFF. The CDR3 nucleotides are TGTGCCAGCAGCTTGGACCCCAATGGTATGGAAAAACTGTTTTTT.

J is TRBJ1-6 and V is TRBV4-1, with D maybe TRBD1 (5 bases). The CDR3 loop spans 15 amino acids. Deletions cut 1 base from V and 9 bases from J, with 13 bases between. Germline CDR1 reads MGHRA; CDR2 reads YSYEKL. CDR3 amino acids: CASSQVQAGGSPLHF. The CDR3 DNA follows: TGCGCCAGCAGCCAAGTTCAGGCGGGGGGTTCACCCCTCCACTTT.

J is TRBJ1-5 and V is TRBV4-1; D gene unclear. This CDR3 spans 17 amino acids. Germline V lookup: CDR1 MGHRA, CDR2 YSYEKL. V was trimmed by 1 base and J by 0 bases, leaving 13 bases between them. CDR3 nucleotides: TGCGCCAGCAGCCAAGCGAGAAGCGTCTATAGCAATCAGCCCCAGCATTTT. Amino acids: CASSQARSVYSNQPQHF.

This clonotype was observed many times. V usage is TRBV12-3 or TRBV12-4 and J usage is TRBJ2-7; tentative D call: TRBD1 (5 bases). V was clipped by 2 bases and J by 4 bases, with 9 bases between them. The CDR3 runs 13 residues. Here the CDR3 reads CASSLSTAYEQYF. The CDR3 region has the DNA TGTGCCAGCAGTTTATCGACAGCGTACGAGCAGTACTTC.

Of note for this clonotype: Sequence at one end of the junction differs from germline and may be a read error. The CDR3 loop is CASSFGGQGPTNEKLFF. CDR3 nucleotides: TGCGCCAGCAGCTTTGGGGGACAGGGGCCAACTAATGAAAAACTGTTTTTT. The chain uses TRBV7-9 and TRBJ1-4, with TRBD1 matching over 10 bases. The CDR3 has 17 residues. Germline V gives CDR1 SEHNR, CDR2 FQNEAQ (reference sequence).

This clonotype was seen a few times. This chain links TRBV7-8 with TRBJ2-7; possible D gene TRBD1, 5 bases. Trimming removed 11 bases from V and 0 bases from J, with 14 bases in between. Germline V lookup: CDR1 SGHVS, CDR2 FQNEAQ. CDR3 length equals 13 residues. The CDR3 reads CAGAIGRSYEQYF. CDR3 sequence (DNA): TGTGCCGGGGCGATAGGGCGCTCCTACGAGCAGTACTTC.

The gene calls are TRBV27 and TRBJ1-2; D may be TRBD1 (5 bases). Germline CDR1 is MNHEY and CDR2 is SMNVEV (reference sequence). This CDR3 region has 15 residues. Deletions cut 2 bases from V and 4 bases from J, with 14 bases between. The CDR3 here is CASSLGSGTAYGYTF. CDR3 DNA: TGTGCCAGCAGTTTAGGGTCGGGGACTGCCTATGGCTACACCTTC.

The J gene is TRBJ2-3, the V gene TRBV6-1, with 8 positions matching TRBD2. The CDR3 sequence is 16 residues long. The germline CDR1 and CDR2 sequences are MNHNS and SASEGT. V shed 3 bases and J 6 bases; nucleotides not matched to a gene: 11. CDR3 in DNA: TGTGCCAGCAGTGAGGGGGTCGGGGGGGGAGATGATACGCAGTATTTT. This codes for CASSEGVGGGDDTQYF.